The 10 T cell receptor beta chains below come from one sample, sequenced in a study of cytomegalovirus exposure and HLA in healthy donors. Primers included in the PCR were 60 Vbeta and 13 Jbeta primers. Using immunoSEQ multiplex PCR, the repertoire was profiled, and TCRdb retains in-frame clones only, with some absent. Found here are over 100,000 clones; the top ten clones hold 1.5% to 2%. The sequenced material came from PBMCs. The receptors derive from a man between 18 and 35 years old in good health and CMV-seronegative.

The chain uses TRBV2 and TRBJ1-5; the match to TRBD1 covers 7 bases. The germline CDR1 and CDR2 sequences are SNHLY and FYNNEI. The CDR3 covers 14 residues. J gave up 8 bases and V 10 bases, and 14 bases lay outside the gene matches. The CDR3 region is CATSAGQSVEPQHF. CDR3 in DNA: TGTGCCACCTCCGCGGGACAGTCCGTTGAGCCCCAGCATTTT. The full variable domain, with the rest looked up from reference TRBV2 and TRBJ1-5, is EPEVTQTPSHQVTQMGQEVILRCVPISNHLYFYWYRQILGQKVEFLVSFYNNEISEKSEIFDDQFSVERPDGSNFTLKIRSTKLEDSAMYFCATSAGQSVEPQHFGDGTRLSIL.

V is TRBV10-2 and J is TRBJ2-1; the match to TRBD2 covers 9 bases. V lost 6 bases and J lost 4; bases outside the gene matches: 4. Germline V gene lookup returns CDR1 WSHSY and CDR2 SAAADI. The CDR3 covers 14 residues. For the CDR3, the DNA is TGCGCCAGCAGGCGCAGCGGGGGGTACAATGAGCAGTTCTTC. This codes for CASRRSGGYNEQFF.

This chain joins TRBV10-3 and TRBJ1-1; D is undetermined. Germline V lookup: CDR1 ENHRY, CDR2 SYGVKD. CDR3 size: 12 residues. The V end lost 3 bases, the J end lost 5 bases, and 7 bases lay between the germline ends. As DNA, the CDR3 is TGTGCCATCAGTGAATTTTCAACTGAAGCTTTCTTT. It yields the protein CAISEFSTEAFF.

The chain links TRBV5-6 to TRBJ2-3; tentatively, D is TRBD2 (5 bases). The CDR3 length is 15 residues. The germline CDR1 and CDR2 sequences are SGHDT and YYEEEE. Trimming removed 4 bases at V and 6 bases at J, with 18 bases between. CDR3 loop: CASSPSGGRVDTQYF. The CDR3 DNA sequence: TGTGCCAGCAGCCCAAGCGGAGGCCGTGTGGATACGCAGTATTTT.

The J gene is TRBJ2-7, the V gene TRBV7-9; D remains ambiguous. CDR3 length equals 13 residues. Trimming pared 3 bases from V and 7 bases from J, leaving 13 bases between. CDR1 SEHNR and CDR2 FQNEAQ come from the germline V gene (reference sequence). The CDR3 loop is CASSFVSQSEQYF. The CDR3 region has the DNA TGTGCCAGCAGCTTTGTTAGCCAGTCTGAGCAGTACTTC.

V usage is TRBV30 and J usage is TRBJ1-6; the D is unclear. From germline, CDR1 is GTSNPN and CDR2 SVGIG (reference sequence). The CDR3 sequence is 13 residues long. V lost 3 bases and J lost 8, with 11 bases in between. CDR3: CAWSDRGHSPLHF. DNA for the CDR3: TGTGCCTGGAGCGATCGTGGGCATTCACCCCTCCACTTT.

The chain employs TRBV28 and TRBJ2-7, with D uncertain. The V end lost 1 base, the J end lost 1 base, and 5 bases lay between the germline ends. Germline-derived CDR1 and CDR2 are MDHEN and SYDVKM. There are 13 residues in the CDR3. The CDR3 coding sequence is TGTGCCAGCAGTTTATCCAGGTCCTACGAGCAGTACTTC. It translates to CASSLSRSYEQYF.

The J gene is TRBJ2-2, the V gene TRBV2, with 11 bases that match TRBD2. The CDR3 loop spans 17 amino acids. Germline V gene sequence: CDR1 SNHLY, CDR2 FYNNEI. J was trimmed by 4 bases and V by 3 bases; bases with no gene match: 7. CDR3 coding DNA: TGTGCCAGCAGTGAGACCCTTAGCGGGGGGGCCACCGGGGAGCTGTTTTTT. Its protein is CASSETLSGGATGELFF.

V and J are TRBV16 and TRBJ1-2; TRBD1 is a possible D gene (5 bases). Germline V gives CDR1 KGHSY, CDR2 FQNENV. Trimming took off 4 bases at V and 2 bases at J, with 8 bases between the two ends. The CDR3 spans 13 residues. CDR3 in amino acids: CASSPGGNYGYTF. CDR3 in DNA: TGTGCCAGCAGCCCGGGGGGGAACTATGGCTACACCTTC.

The rearrangement uses TRBV4-2 and TRBJ2-5; 11 nucleotides match TRBD2. V lost 2 bases to trimming and J lost 4 bases; unmatched junction nucleotides: 6. Germline V lookup: CDR1 LGHNA, CDR2 YNFKEQ. The CDR3 is 16 residues long. The CDR3 nucleotides read TGTGCCAGCAGCCAAACTAGCGGGAGACCACGAGAGACCCAGTACTTC. This translates into CASSQTSGRPRETQYF.